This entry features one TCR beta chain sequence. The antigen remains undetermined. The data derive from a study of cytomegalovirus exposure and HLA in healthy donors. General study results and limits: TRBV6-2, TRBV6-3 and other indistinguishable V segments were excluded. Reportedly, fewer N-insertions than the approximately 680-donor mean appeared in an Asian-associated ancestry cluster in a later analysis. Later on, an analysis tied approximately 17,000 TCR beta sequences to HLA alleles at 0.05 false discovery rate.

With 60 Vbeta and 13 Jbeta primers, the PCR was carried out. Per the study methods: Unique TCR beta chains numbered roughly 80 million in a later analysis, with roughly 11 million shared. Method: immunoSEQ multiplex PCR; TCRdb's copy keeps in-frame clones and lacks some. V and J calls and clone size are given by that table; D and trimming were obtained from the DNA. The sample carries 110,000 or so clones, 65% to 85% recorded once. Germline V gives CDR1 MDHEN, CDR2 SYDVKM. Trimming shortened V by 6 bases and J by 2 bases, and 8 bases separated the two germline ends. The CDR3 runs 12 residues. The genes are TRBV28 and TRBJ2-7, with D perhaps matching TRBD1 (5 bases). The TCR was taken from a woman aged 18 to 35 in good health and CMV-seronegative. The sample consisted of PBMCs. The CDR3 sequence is CASRDKAYEQYF. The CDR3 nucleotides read TGTGCCAGCAGGGACAAAGCCTACGAGCAGTACTTC. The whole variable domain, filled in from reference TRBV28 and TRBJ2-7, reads DVKVTQSSRYLVKRTGEKVFLECVQDMDHENMFWYRQDPGLGLRLIYFSYDVKMKEKGDIPEGYSVSREKKERFSLILESASTNQTSMYLCASRDKAYEQYFGPGTRLTVT.